This T cell receptor beta chain was retrieved from a study of control samples from healthy donors and cancer patients (dated by TCRdb to the early 2020s). V and J lose 5 bases and 0 bases, and a span of 12 bases separates them. From its cysteine to its phenylalanine, the CDR3 spans 15 amino acids. The entry retains the CDR3 DNA only, 45 bases that are in frame from base 1. From the germline V gene, CDR1 is SGHDT and CDR2 is YYEEEE. Library creation used the immunoSEQ multiplex PCR assay. TCRdb's version of the immuneACCESS table is confined to in-frame rearrangements and falls short of the full clone set. An unresolved V gene accounts for under half of the shortfall where checked; the remainder is of unknown origin. The sample table holds fewer than 100,000 clones, of which approximately 78% were seen once. Over 7.5% of the sample belongs to the ten largest clones. In regard to this clone: Its recognized antigen is unknown. No quality values exist for individual bases; no much larger clone is one base distant.

This sequence originates from a woman aged 55-70 years in good health. The chain joins TRBV5-6 to TRBJ1-3, with a weak D call of TRBD1 (5 bases match). Sequenced input: blood. At the DNA level, the sequence is TGTGCCAGCAGAAACGCGGGGCTCTCTGGAAACACCATATATTTT. Its translation reads: CASRNAGLSGNTIYF. This CDR3, with the reference TRBV5-6 and TRBJ1-3 proteins standing in past its ends, gives the full variable domain DAGVTQSPTHLIKTRGQQVTLRCSPKSGHDTVSWYQQALGQGPQFIFQYYEEEERQRGNFPDRFSGHQFPNYSSELNVNALLLGDSALYLCASRNAGLSGNTIYFGEGSWLTVV.